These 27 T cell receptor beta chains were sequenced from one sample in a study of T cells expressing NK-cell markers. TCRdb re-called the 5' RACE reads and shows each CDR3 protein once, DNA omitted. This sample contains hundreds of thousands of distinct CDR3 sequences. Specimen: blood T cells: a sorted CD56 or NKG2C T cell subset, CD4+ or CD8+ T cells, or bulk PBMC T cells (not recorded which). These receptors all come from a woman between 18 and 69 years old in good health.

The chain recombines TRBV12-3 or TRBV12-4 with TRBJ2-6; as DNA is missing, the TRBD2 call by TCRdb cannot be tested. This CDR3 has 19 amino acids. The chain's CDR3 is CASSFLRRAIGSGANVLTF.

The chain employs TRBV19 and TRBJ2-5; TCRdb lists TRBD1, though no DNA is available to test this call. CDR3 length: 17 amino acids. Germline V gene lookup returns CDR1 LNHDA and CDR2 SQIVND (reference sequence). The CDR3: CASSNQGRLSYQETQYF.

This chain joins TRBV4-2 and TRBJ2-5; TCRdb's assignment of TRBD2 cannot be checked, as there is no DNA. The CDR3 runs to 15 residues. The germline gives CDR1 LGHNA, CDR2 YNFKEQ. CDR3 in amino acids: CASSKLAGGLETQYF.

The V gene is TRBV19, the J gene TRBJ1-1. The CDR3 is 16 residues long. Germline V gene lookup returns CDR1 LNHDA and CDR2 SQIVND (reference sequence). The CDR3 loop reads CASRPSAWRLNTEAFF.

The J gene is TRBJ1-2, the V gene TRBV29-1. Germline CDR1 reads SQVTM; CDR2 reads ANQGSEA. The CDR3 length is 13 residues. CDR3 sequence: CSVEDFVRNGYTF.

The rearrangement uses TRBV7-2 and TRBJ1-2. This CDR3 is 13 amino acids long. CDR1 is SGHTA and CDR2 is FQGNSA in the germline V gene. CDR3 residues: CASSLAQNYGYTF.

CDR3 sequence: CASTPGGPSEKLFF. The V call is TRBV4-3, the J call TRBJ1-4. The CDR3 runs to 14 residues. In germline, CDR1 is LGHNA, CDR2 YSLEER.

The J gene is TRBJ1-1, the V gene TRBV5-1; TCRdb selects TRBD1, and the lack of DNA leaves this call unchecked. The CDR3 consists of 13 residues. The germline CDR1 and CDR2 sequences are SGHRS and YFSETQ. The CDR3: CASSDRMNTEAFF.

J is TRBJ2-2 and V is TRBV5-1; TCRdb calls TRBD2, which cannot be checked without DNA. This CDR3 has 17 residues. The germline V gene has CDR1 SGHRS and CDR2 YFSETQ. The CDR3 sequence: CASSLRSSGSITGELFF.

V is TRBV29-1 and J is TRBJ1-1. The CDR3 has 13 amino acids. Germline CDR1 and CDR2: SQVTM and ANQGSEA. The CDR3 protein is CSDGEGMNTEAFF.

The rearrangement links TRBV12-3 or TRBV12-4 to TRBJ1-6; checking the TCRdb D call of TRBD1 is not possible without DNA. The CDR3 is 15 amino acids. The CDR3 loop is CASSLTGGINSPLHF.

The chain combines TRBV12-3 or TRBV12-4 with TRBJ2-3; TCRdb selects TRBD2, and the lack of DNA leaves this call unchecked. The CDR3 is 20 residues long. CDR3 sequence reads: CASSLQLGGGGLAGTDTQYF.

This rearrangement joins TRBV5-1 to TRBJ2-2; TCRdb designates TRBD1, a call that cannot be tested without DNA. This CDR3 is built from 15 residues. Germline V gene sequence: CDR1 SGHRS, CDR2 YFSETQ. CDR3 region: CASSPPGQGAVELFF.

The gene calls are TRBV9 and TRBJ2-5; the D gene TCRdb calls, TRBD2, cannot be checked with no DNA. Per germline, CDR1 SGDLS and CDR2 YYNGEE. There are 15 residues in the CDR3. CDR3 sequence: CASSVRGGLQETQYF.

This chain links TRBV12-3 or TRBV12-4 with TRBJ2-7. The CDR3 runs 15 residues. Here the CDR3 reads CASSLAYRQTYEQYF.

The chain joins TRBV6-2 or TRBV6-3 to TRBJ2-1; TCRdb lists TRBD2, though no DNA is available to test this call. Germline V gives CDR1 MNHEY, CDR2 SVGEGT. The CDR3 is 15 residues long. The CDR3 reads CASSSLGTSGREQFF.

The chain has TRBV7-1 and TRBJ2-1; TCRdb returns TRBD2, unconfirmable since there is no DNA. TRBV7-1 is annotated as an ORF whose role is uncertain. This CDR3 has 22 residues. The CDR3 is CASSSPVKAGGPSVPSYNEQFF.

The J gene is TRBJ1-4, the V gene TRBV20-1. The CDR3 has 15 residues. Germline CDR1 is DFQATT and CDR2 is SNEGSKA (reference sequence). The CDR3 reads CSAREFRGPWEKLFF.

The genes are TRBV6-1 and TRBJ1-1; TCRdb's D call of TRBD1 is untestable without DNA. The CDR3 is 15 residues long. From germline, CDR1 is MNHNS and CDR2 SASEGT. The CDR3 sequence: CATARDTRVNTEAFF.

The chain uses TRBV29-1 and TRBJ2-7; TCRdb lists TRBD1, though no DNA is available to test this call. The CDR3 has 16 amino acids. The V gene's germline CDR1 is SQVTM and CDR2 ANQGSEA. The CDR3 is CSVEYPGRKGGTEQYF.

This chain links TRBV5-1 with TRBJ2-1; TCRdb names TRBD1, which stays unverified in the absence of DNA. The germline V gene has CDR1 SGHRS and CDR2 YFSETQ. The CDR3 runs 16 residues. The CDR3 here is CASSLWGTSAYNEQFF.

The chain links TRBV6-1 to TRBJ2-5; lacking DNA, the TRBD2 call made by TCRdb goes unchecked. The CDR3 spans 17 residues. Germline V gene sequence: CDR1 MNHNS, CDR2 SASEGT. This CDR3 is CASSEEGLAGDQETQYF.

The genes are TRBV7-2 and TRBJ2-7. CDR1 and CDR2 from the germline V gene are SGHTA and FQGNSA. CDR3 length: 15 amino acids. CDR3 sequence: CASSLEQGPSYEQYF.

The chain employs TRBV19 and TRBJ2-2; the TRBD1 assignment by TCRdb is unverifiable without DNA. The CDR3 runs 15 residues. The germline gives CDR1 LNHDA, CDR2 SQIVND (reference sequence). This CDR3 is CASSTPRTGVGELFF.

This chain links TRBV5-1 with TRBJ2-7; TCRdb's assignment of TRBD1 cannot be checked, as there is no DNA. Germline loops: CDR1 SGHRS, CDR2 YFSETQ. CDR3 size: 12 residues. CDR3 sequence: CASSYTGYEQYF.

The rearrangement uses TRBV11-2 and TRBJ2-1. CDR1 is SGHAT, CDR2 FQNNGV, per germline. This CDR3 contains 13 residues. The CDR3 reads CASSFLSVNDQFF.

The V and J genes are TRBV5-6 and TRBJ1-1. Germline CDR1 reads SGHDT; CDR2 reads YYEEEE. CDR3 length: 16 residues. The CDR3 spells CASSWRGPRMNTEAFF.